This TCR beta chain was captured in a study of cytomegalovirus exposure and HLA in healthy donors. Regarding the study as a whole: Highly shared variants forming one cluster were likely a sequencing artifact. Presence/absence analyses treated sequencing depth as roughly uniform across donors. Excluded were some V segments that proved indistinguishable, including TRBV6-2 and TRBV6-3.

On this clone itself: Antigen unknown.

The V gene end was trimmed by 3 bases and the J gene end by 5 bases; junction bases not matched to a gene: 13. The CDR3 spans 18 residues. CDR1 is LNHNV, CDR2 YYDKDF, per germline (reference sequence). 60 Vbeta and 13 Jbeta primers were used in PCR. TCRdb's table, derived via immunoSEQ multiplex PCR, lists solely in-frame clones and lacks some. The table includes some 150,000 clones, roughly 85% detected once. The chain joins TRBV15 to TRBJ2-5; TRBD1 matches 12 bases. The clonotype was recovered from a man in his forties in good health and CMV-seronegative. The sequenced sample consisted of PBMCs. Written as DNA, the CDR3 is TGTGCCACCAGCAGCTCCGGGACAGGGGGCACGTTTCGGGAGACCCAGTACTTC. This encodes CATSSSGTGGTFRETQYF.